The 2 T cell receptor beta chains reported below all come from one sample, sequenced in a study of T cell changes during pregnancy in multiple sclerosis. TCRdb keeps only in-frame clones here, not all; method: immunoSEQ multiplex PCR. The sample lists 55,000 to 65,000 clones, 85% to 95% occurring once. Here the sequenced sample was CD4+ T cells from peripheral blood mononuclear cells, taken before pregnancy. The receptor set was obtained from a female donor with multiple sclerosis, enrolled in a pregnancy study.

The chain links TRBV7-2 to TRBJ1-5; D remains ambiguous. Trimming took 3 bases from V and 4 from J, leaving 10 bases between them. The CDR3 has 14 amino acids. Germline assignment: CDR1 SGHTA and CDR2 FQGNSA. The DNA for the CDR3 is TGTGCCAGCAGCTTTCTAGGCCCTAATCAGCCCCAGCATTTT. It encodes CASSFLGPNQPQHF.

The chain combines TRBV4-1 with TRBJ1-6; 8 positions agree with TRBD1. Trimming at V came to 6 bases and at J to 10 bases, leaving 11 bases not matched to a gene. This CDR3 has 15 residues. The germline CDR1 and CDR2 sequences are MGHRA and YSYEKL. Written as DNA, the CDR3 is TGCGCCAGCAGTAACAGGGGGGAATTCTTCTCACCCCTCCACTTT. It codes for CASSNRGEFFSPLHF.